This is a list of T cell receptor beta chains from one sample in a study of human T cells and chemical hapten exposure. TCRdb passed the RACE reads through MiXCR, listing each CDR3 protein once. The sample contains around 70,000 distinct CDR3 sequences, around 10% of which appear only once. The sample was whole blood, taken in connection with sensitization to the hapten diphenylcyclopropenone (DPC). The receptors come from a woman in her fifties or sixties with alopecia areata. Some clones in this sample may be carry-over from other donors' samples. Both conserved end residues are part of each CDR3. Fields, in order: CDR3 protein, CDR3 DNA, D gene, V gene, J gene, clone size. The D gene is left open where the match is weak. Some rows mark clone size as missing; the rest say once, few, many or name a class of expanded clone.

cdr3_aa: CASNVEDNSPLHF; cdr3_nt: TGTGCCAGCAACGTCGAAGATAATTCACCCCTCCACTTT; d_call: NA; v_call: TRBV28; j_call: TRBJ1-6; clone_size: few
cdr3_aa: CASRTGGKAFF; cdr3_nt: TGTGCCAGCAGGACAGGGGGAAAAGCTTTCTTT; d_call: TRBD1; v_call: TRBV6-5; j_call: TRBJ1-1; clone_size: few
cdr3_aa: CASSSLAGRETQYF; cdr3_nt: TGTGCCAGCAGCTCGTTAGCGGGACGTGAGACCCAGTACTTC; d_call: TRBD2; v_call: TRBV7-9; j_call: TRBJ2-5; clone_size: many
cdr3_aa: CASSHGQGTFGNTIYF; cdr3_nt: TGTGCCAGCTCACACGGACAGGGAACGTTTGGAAACACCATATATTTT; d_call: TRBD1; v_call: TRBV18; j_call: TRBJ1-3; clone_size: many
cdr3_aa: CASRPWTSGDYSYNEQFF; cdr3_nt: TGTGCCAGCAGACCTTGGACTAGCGGGGACTACTCCTACAATGAGCAGTTCTTC; d_call: TRBD2; v_call: TRBV6-2/TRBV6-3; j_call: TRBJ2-1; clone_size: many
cdr3_aa: CSARTATNEKLFF; cdr3_nt: TGCAGCGCCCGGACAGCAACTAATGAAAAACTGTTTTTT; d_call: NA; v_call: TRBV29-1; j_call: TRBJ1-4; clone_size: many
cdr3_aa: CASSFGGSNEQFF; cdr3_nt: TGTGCCAGCAGTTTTGGGGGGAGCAATGAGCAGTTCTTC; d_call: NA; v_call: TRBV12-3/TRBV12-4; j_call: TRBJ2-1; clone_size: NA
cdr3_aa: CASSPSAMNTEAFF; cdr3_nt: TGCGCCAGCAGCCCCTCGGCTATGAACACTGAAGCTTTCTTT; d_call: NA; v_call: TRBV5-1; j_call: TRBJ1-1; clone_size: few
cdr3_aa: CASSFGQAVYGYTF; cdr3_nt: TGTGCCAGCAGTTTCGGGCAAGCGGTCTATGGCTACACCTTC; d_call: NA; v_call: TRBV28; j_call: TRBJ1-2; clone_size: NA
cdr3_aa: CATSRELTADRGETQYF; cdr3_nt: TGTGCCACCAGCAGAGAACTGACCGCCGACAGGGGAGAGACCCAGTACTTC; d_call: TRBD1; v_call: TRBV15; j_call: TRBJ2-5; clone_size: few
cdr3_aa: CASSLEVERELFF; cdr3_nt: TGCGCCAGCAGCCTGGAGGTAGAAAGGGAGCTGTTTTTT; d_call: NA; v_call: TRBV4-3; j_call: TRBJ2-2; clone_size: NA
cdr3_aa: CSVKNTEAFF; cdr3_nt: TGCAGCGTTAAGAACACTGAAGCTTTCTTT; d_call: NA; v_call: TRBV29-1; j_call: TRBJ1-1; clone_size: many
cdr3_aa: CASSQDGGQVSYNEQFF; cdr3_nt: TGCGCCAGCAGCCAAGATGGGGGACAAGTCTCCTACAATGAGCAGTTCTTC; d_call: NA; v_call: TRBV4-1; j_call: TRBJ2-1; clone_size: many
cdr3_aa: CASSLGQQETQYF; cdr3_nt: TGTGCCAGCAGCTTAGGACAGCAAGAGACCCAGTACTTC; d_call: NA; v_call: TRBV11-2; j_call: TRBJ2-5; clone_size: many
cdr3_aa: CASRRGQGTEAFF; cdr3_nt: TGTGCCAGCAGAAGGGGACAGGGTACTGAAGCTTTCTTT; d_call: TRBD1; v_call: TRBV7-9; j_call: TRBJ1-1; clone_size: few
cdr3_aa: CASSPLDGANVLTF; cdr3_nt: TGTGCCAGCAGCCCCCTAGATGGGGCCAACGTCCTGACTTTC; d_call: NA; v_call: TRBV7-9; j_call: TRBJ2-6; clone_size: NA
cdr3_aa: CASSLGPAYEQYF; cdr3_nt: TGTGCCAGCAGTTTGGGGCCGGCCTACGAGCAGTACTTC; d_call: NA; v_call: TRBV27; j_call: TRBJ2-7; clone_size: many
cdr3_aa: CASSLVTRGLAGNNEQYF; cdr3_nt: TGTGCCAGCAGCTTAGTTACAAGGGGGCTAGCGGGGAACAACGAGCAGTACTTC; d_call: TRBD2; v_call: TRBV7-2; j_call: TRBJ2-7; clone_size: many
cdr3_aa: CASSPPAAGDTDTQYF; cdr3_nt: TGTGCCAGCTCACCACCCGCAGCGGGGGACACAGATACGCAGTATTTT; d_call: TRBD2; v_call: TRBV18; j_call: TRBJ2-3; clone_size: NA
cdr3_aa: CASSQLNYEQYF; cdr3_nt: TGTGCCAGCAGCCAACTTAACTACGAGCAGTACTTC; d_call: NA; v_call: TRBV14; j_call: TRBJ2-7; clone_size: NA
cdr3_aa: CASSPDRLNSPLHF; cdr3_nt: TGTGCCAGCAGTCCGGACAGATTGAATTCACCCCTCCACTTT; d_call: NA; v_call: TRBV6-5; j_call: TRBJ1-6; clone_size: many
cdr3_aa: CASSELVGELFF; cdr3_nt: TGCGCCAGCAGCGAACTAGTAGGGGAGCTGTTTTTT; d_call: NA; v_call: TRBV10-2; j_call: TRBJ2-2; clone_size: many
cdr3_aa: CASSFRAGGWTDTQYF; cdr3_nt: TGTGCCAGCAGTTTTCGAGCGGGAGGTTGGACAGATACGCAGTATTTT; d_call: TRBD2; v_call: TRBV28; j_call: TRBJ2-3; clone_size: NA
cdr3_aa: CARRGSRMSQETQYF; cdr3_nt: TGTGCCAGAAGAGGTTCAAGGATGAGTCAAGAGACCCAGTACTTC; d_call: NA; v_call: TRBV5-3; j_call: TRBJ2-5; clone_size: NA
cdr3_aa: CASSKWGARPPSNQPQHF; cdr3_nt: TGTGCCAGCAGTAAGTGGGGGGCCCGGCCACCTAGCAATCAGCCCCAGCATTTT; d_call: NA; v_call: TRBV28; j_call: TRBJ1-5; clone_size: many
cdr3_aa: CASSLSQGLYNEQFF; cdr3_nt: TGTGCCAGCAGCTTAAGCCAGGGCCTTTACAATGAGCAGTTCTTC; d_call: NA; v_call: TRBV7-6; j_call: TRBJ2-1; clone_size: many
cdr3_aa: CSAHPSRLPYEQYF; cdr3_nt: TGCAGTGCCCACCCGAGCCGGTTGCCCTACGAGCAGTACTTC; d_call: NA; v_call: TRBV20-1; j_call: TRBJ2-7; clone_size: few
cdr3_aa: CASSSRYLSTDTQYF; cdr3_nt: TGTGCCAGCTCATCCAGGTATCTTAGCACAGATACGCAGTATTTT; d_call: NA; v_call: TRBV18; j_call: TRBJ2-3; clone_size: few
cdr3_aa: CASSRVGGSTDTQYF; cdr3_nt: TGTGCCAGCAGCCGGGTAGGGGGTAGCACAGATACGCAGTATTTT; d_call: NA; v_call: TRBV27; j_call: TRBJ2-3; clone_size: NA
cdr3_aa: CASSSRGGDTQYF; cdr3_nt: TGTGCCAGCAGTTCGCGGGGGGGCGATACGCAGTATTTT; d_call: TRBD2; v_call: TRBV7-2; j_call: TRBJ2-3; clone_size: many
cdr3_aa: CASSSLQPSGGASDTQYF; cdr3_nt: TGTGCCAGCAGCTCATTGCAACCTAGCGGGGGGGCCTCAGATACGCAGTATTTT; d_call: TRBD2; v_call: TRBV7-6; j_call: TRBJ2-3; clone_size: many
cdr3_aa: CASRETGGSQPQHF; cdr3_nt: TGTGCCAGCAGGGAAACGGGAGGGAGTCAGCCCCAGCATTTT; d_call: NA; v_call: TRBV28; j_call: TRBJ1-5; clone_size: many
cdr3_aa: CSVYYSSGSSNEQLF; cdr3_nt: TGCAGCGTTTACTATTCGAGCGGGAGTAGCAATGAGCAGTTATTC; d_call: TRBD2; v_call: TRBV29-1; j_call: TRBJ2-1; clone_size: NA